A selection of T cell receptor beta chains follows, all from one sample in a study of cytomegalovirus exposure and HLA in healthy donors. Clones were sequenced by immunoSEQ multiplex PCR, and TCRdb holds only the in-frame ones, with some missing. The table has roughly 150,000 clones, 85% seen once. The sequencing input was PBMCs. The receptors come from a young man in good health and CMV-seropositive. Both conserved end residues are part of each CDR3. Fields, in order: D gene, V gene, J gene, CDR3 length, clone size, CDR3 protein, CDR3 DNA. D genes are given only for firm matches. Clone sizes are given selectively: once, few, many, or a class where the clone is expanded.

D: TRBD1; V: TRBV19; J: TRBJ1-5; length: 14; size: once; CDR3: CASSSQGVYQPQHF; DNA: TGTGCCAGTAGTTCTCAGGGGGTCTATCAGCCCCAGCATTTT
D: NA; V: TRBV4-1; J: TRBJ2-7; length: 14; size: few; CDR3: CASSQGTGTYEQYF; DNA: TGCGCCAGCAGCCAAGGGACTGGCACCTACGAGCAGTACTTC
D: TRBD1; V: TRBV7-2; J: TRBJ2-7; length: 14; size: NA; CDR3: CASSRGQKSYEQYF; DNA: TGTGCCAGCAGCCGGGGACAGAAGTCCTACGAGCAGTACTTC
D: TRBD1; V: TRBV10-3; J: TRBJ2-7; length: 13; size: NA; CDR3: CAISWDREYEQYF; DNA: TGTGCCATCAGTTGGGACAGGGAATACGAGCAGTACTTC
D: TRBD2; V: TRBV6-5; J: TRBJ2-7; length: 15; size: few; CDR3: CASRPGLAGGYEQYF; DNA: TGTGCCAGCAGACCGGGACTAGCGGGGGGCTACGAGCAGTACTTC
D: NA; V: TRBV29-1; J: TRBJ2-1; length: 13; size: NA; CDR3: CSVEITADNEQFF; DNA: TGCAGCGTTGAAATTACAGCGGACAATGAGCAGTTCTTC
D: NA; V: TRBV6-5; J: TRBJ2-6; length: 15; size: NA; CDR3: CASSYFRSGANVLTF; DNA: TGTGCCAGCAGTTACTTCCGGTCTGGGGCCAACGTCCTGACTTTC
D: NA; V: TRBV5-1; J: TRBJ2-1; length: 16; size: few; CDR3: CASSVHGQLEIDEQFF; DNA: TGCGCCAGCAGCGTACACGGACAGTTAGAAATCGATGAGCAGTTCTTC
D: NA; V: TRBV5-1; J: TRBJ1-5; length: 14; size: NA; CDR3: CASSVNPSNQPQHF; DNA: TGCGCCAGCAGCGTAAATCCTAGCAATCAGCCCCAGCATTTT
D: NA; V: TRBV5-1; J: TRBJ1-6; length: 16; size: NA; CDR3: CASSPRGSSYNSPLHF; DNA: TGCGCCAGCAGCCCGAGGGGGAGCTCCTATAATTCACCCCTCCACTTT
D: NA; V: TRBV5-1; J: TRBJ2-3; length: 14; size: NA; CDR3: CASNSGGYTDTQYF; DNA: TGCGCCAGCAACTCCGGCGGGTACACAGATACGCAGTATTTT
D: NA; V: TRBV6-5; J: TRBJ2-7; length: 14; size: NA; CDR3: CASFPQGGAYEQYF; DNA: TGTGCCAGCTTCCCTCAGGGAGGTGCCTACGAGCAGTACTTC
D: NA; V: TRBV27; J: TRBJ1-5; length: 16; size: NA; CDR3: CASSLTAGEWAQPQHF; DNA: TGTGCCAGCAGTCTTACTGCAGGGGAGTGGGCACAGCCCCAGCATTTT
D: NA; V: TRBV7-9; J: TRBJ1-4; length: 15; size: once; CDR3: CASHIRQRRNEKLFF; DNA: TGTGCCAGCCACATTCGACAGAGGCGTAATGAAAAACTGTTTTTT
D: NA; V: TRBV5-1; J: TRBJ2-3; length: 14; size: NA; CDR3: CASMSTGSTDTQYF; DNA: TGCGCCAGCATGAGTACGGGGAGCACAGATACGCAGTATTTT
D: TRBD2; V: TRBV30; J: TRBJ2-7; length: 16; size: NA; CDR3: CAWSGLAGFSSYEQYF; DNA: TGTGCCTGGAGTGGGCTAGCGGGGTTTAGCTCCTACGAGCAGTACTTC
D: NA; V: TRBV14; J: TRBJ1-6; length: 12; size: few; CDR3: CASSQDSAPLHF; DNA: TGTGCCAGCAGCCAAGATAGTGCACCCCTCCACTTT
D: NA; V: TRBV6-1; J: TRBJ1-3; length: 13; size: once; CDR3: CASQDGSGNTIYF; DNA: TGTGCCAGCCAGGATGGCTCTGGAAACACCATATATTTT